This TCR beta chain emerged from a study of T cells in Graves' hyperthyroidism and ophthalmopathy. At the level of the study: Peripheral blood was secured at the point of initial diagnosis, before any treatment. Findings and caveats of the study: Blood also showed most of the thyroid clonotypes that were expanded above 0.001. In validation, the model predicted ophthalmopathy. These predictions came a median around 5.9 months before onset.

Amplified TCR beta CDR3 regions came from RNA transcripts. The HTBI primer set was used in a first-round RT-PCR of the TCR CDR3. One entry per CDR3 protein results from TCRdb running MiXCR on the multiplex PCR reads. The sample holds hundreds of thousands of distinct CDR3 sequences, more than 11% seen once. This CDR3 region has 15 residues. V was trimmed by 0 bases and J by 6 bases, leaving 15 bases between them. Germline-derived CDR1 and CDR2 are SGHNT and YYREEE (reference sequence). With regard to this clonotype: Its antigen remains unknown.

Lactation, pregnancy, other autoimmune disease or uncontrolled infection excluded patients. The rearrangement uses TRBV5-4 and TRBJ1-2, with D maybe TRBD1 (5 bases). The TCR was taken from a woman aged 25 to 39 with Graves' hyperthyroidism. Sequencing was carried out using blood. CDR3 sequence reads: CASSLVRQGEDGYTF. The CDR3, as DNA: TGTGCCAGCAGCTTGGTTCGGCAGGGCGAGGATGGCTACACCTTC.